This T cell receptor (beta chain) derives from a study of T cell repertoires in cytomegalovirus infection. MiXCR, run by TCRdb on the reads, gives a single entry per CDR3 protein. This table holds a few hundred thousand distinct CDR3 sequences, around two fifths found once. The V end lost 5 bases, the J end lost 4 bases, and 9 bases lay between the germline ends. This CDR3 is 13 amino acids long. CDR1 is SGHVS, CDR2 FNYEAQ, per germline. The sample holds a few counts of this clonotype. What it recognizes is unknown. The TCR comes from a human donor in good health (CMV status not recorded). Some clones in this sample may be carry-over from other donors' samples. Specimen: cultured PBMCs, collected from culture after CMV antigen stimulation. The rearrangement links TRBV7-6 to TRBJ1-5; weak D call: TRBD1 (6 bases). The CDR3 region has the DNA TGTGCCAGCAGCATTACAGGGAATCAGCCCCAGCATTTT. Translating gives CASSITGNQPQHF. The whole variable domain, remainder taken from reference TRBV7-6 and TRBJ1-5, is GAGVSQSPRYKVTKRGQDVALRCDPISGHVSLYWYRQALGQGPEFLTYFNYEAQQDKSGLPNDRFSAERPEGSISTLTIQRTEQRDSAMYRCASSITGNQPQHFGDGTRLSIL.